The present entry profiles one T cell receptor beta chain with its context. Its cognate antigen is unknown. TCR beta cDNA libraries had unique molecular identifiers. TCRdb itself ran the PCR reads through MiXCR, one entry per CDR3 protein. Here the sample spans roughly 800,000 distinct CDR3 sequences, about 27% being singletons. CDR1 is DFQATT, CDR2 SNEGSKA, per germline (reference sequence). The CDR3 has 17 residues. Trimming took off 2 bases at V and 2 bases at J, with 19 bases between the two ends. This record belongs to a study of post-analysis software for immune sequencing data. Study findings and constraints: In patients, about five TRBV segments were more frequent than in controls, with TRBV5-6, TRBV5-1 and TRBV20-1 among them.

Sequencing was performed on blood. The V and J genes are TRBV20-1 and TRBJ1-5; possibly TRBD1 for D (5 bases). The sequence came from a girl aged 10-17 years with multiple sclerosis. The CDR3 sequence is CSARRQGSSAGNQPQHF. The CDR3 bases are TGCAGTGCTAGAAGGCAGGGCAGTTCGGCGGGCAATCAGCCCCAGCATTTT.